This T cell receptor beta chain comes out of a study of CD8+ T cells in alopecia areata. This CDR3 spans 15 amino acids. The germline CDR1 and CDR2 sequences are MNHEY and SMNVEV (reference sequence). Between the trimmed V and J ends, which lost 4 bases and 5 bases, there was a span of 17 bases. With regard to this clone: Its antigen is still unknown.

Extraction and reverse transcription of RNA yielded cDNA as the sequencing template. Sequencing was performed with immunoSEQ multiplex PCR; in TCRdb, only in-frame clones are kept and a portion is missing. The sample carries 150,000 to 200,000 clones, roughly 60% recorded once. Treatment of the sample: oral pan-JAK inhibitor, 5-10 mg twice daily. PBMCs provided sorted CD4+ and CD8+ T cells. Study-level results: Expanded CD8+ clones among the top 100, and scalp clonality, were significantly decreased by tofacitinib. Baseline CD8+ expansion's link to response remains uncertain, as there was one nonresponder.

This receptor was identified in a human donor with alopecia areata. This rearrangement joins TRBV27 to TRBJ2-5; the D gene is possibly TRBD2 (7 bases). The sample consisted of CD4+ T cells sorted from blood, taken at week 24, from a patient treated with tofacitinib. Here the CDR3 DNA reads TGTGCCAGCAGTTATGCGGGGGCGCCTCGGGAGACCCAGTACTTC. Translated, it gives CASSYAGAPRETQYF.